The text below deals with one T cell receptor beta chain. Its antigen is currently unknown. Original methodology: ImmunoSEQ junction-only sequences lacked quality scores, so their filtering differed. Repertoires were generated with immunoSEQ multiplex PCR, while TCRdb's copy carries only in-frame clones and drops some. V, J and clone size are taken as reported in that table, and D and trimming were inferred from the DNA itself. This repertoire shows about 1,900,000 clones, approximately 95% found once; its top ten account for approximately 1%. In the naive CD8 group, cells lacked CD45RO and were positively selected for CCR7, so terminally differentiated effector memory CD45RA+ cells were left out. The sample belongs to a study of shared clonotypes between healthy human individuals. Study-wide results and caveats: Clonotype sharing across donors was expected to vary with sequencing depth.

Losses at the gene ends were 7 bases for V and 0 bases for J; bases not matched to a gene: 6. The CDR3 is 15 residues long. Germline CDR1 MNHNS, CDR2 SASEGT. The V and J genes are TRBV6-1 and TRBJ1-3; 7 bases are shared with TRBD1. Material: naive CD8+ T cells sorted from blood. The TCR sequence derives from a man younger than 35 in good health. DNA of the CDR3: TGTGCCAGCACTCGGGACAGCACCTCTGGAAACACCATATATTTT. Translated: CASTRDSTSGNTIYF.